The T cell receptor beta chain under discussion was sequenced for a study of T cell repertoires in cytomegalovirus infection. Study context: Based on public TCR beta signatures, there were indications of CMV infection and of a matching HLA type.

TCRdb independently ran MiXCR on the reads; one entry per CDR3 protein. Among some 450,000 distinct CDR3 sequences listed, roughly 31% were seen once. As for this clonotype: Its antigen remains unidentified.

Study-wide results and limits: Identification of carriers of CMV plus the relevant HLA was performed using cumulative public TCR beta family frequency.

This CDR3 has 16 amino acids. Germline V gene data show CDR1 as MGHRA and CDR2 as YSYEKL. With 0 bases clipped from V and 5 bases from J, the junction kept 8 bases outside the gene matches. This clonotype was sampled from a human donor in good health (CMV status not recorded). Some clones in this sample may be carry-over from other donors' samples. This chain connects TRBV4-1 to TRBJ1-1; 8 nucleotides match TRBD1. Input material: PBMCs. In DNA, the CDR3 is TGCGCCAGCAGCCAAGAAGGGCAGGGGGCCAGTACTGAAGCTTTCTTT. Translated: CASSQEGQGASTEAFF.